This T cell receptor (beta chain) was profiled in a study of control samples from healthy donors and cancer patients. Produced via immunoSEQ multiplex PCR; TCRdb's table is partial and in-frame only. There are 140,000 to 150,000 clones in the sample; around nine tenths occur only once, and around 4.6% lies in the top ten. Germline CDR1 is SGHRS and CDR2 is YFSETQ. Trimming took off 2 bases at V and 2 bases at J, with 10 bases between the two ends. CDR3 length: 14 amino acids. A single count supports this clone. Sequenced material: blood. This receptor was obtained from a man aged 30-40 years in good health. V gene TRBV5-1 combines with J gene TRBJ1-1; a possible D gene is TRBD1 (6 bases). As DNA, the CDR3 is TGCGCCAGCAGCTTAGGACAGTTTAACACTGAAGCTTTCTTT. Translating it yields CASSLGQFNTEAFF.